These 11 T cell receptor beta chains were sequenced from one sample in a study of regulatory T cells in long-lasting Graves disease listed by TCRdb under 2021. The library came from multiplex PCR. The instrument was an Illumina HiSeq 4000. To build TCR beta libraries, CDR3 regions were amplified by Arm-PCR using iRepertoire HTBI primers. Using fastp at Q25 and MiXCR, TCRdb reprocessed the public reads and kept productive beta chains. Identical CDR3 protein sequences are pooled into one entry, listed with their most common genes and DNA. The sample data list around 400,000 distinct CDR3 sequences, and approximately 25% of these were observed just once. Under 35% of the sample goes to the ten largest clones. The time point label corresponds to: persistent/refractory GD, antithyroid drugs over 5 years with positive TRAb. For both TCR sequencing and RNA sequencing, RNA was extracted from PBMCs in TRIzol.

Sequencing was performed on peripheral blood mononuclear cells (PBMCs), taken when the disease was refractory, from a patient treated with antithyroid drugs. The receptors were gathered from a woman aged 40 to 50 with Graves disease. Donor details come from another sample of the same person, matched by shared clones.

This clonotype was observed many times. This chain joins TRBV20-1 and TRBJ1-1; no definite D call. CDR3 length equals 12 residues. Trimming removed 0 bases from V and 6 bases from J, with 8 bases in between. Germline-derived CDR1 and CDR2 are DFQATT and SNEGSKA (reference sequence). CDR3 nucleotide sequence: TGCAGTGCTAGAGATAGGGAGTCTGAAGCTTTCTTT. It translates to CSARDRESEAFF.

This clonotype was found many times. This chain joins TRBV28 and TRBJ2-7; 11 nucleotides align to TRBD1. From germline, CDR1 is MDHEN and CDR2 SYDVKM. The CDR3 spans 15 residues. J gave up 7 bases and V 2 bases, and 7 bases lay outside the gene matches. The DNA of the CDR3 is TGTGCCAGCAGTTTACCCGGGACAGGGGGTCGGGAGCAGTACTTC. It codes for CASSLPGTGGREQYF.

This clonotype was observed a few times. The chain recombines TRBV7-9 with TRBJ1-2; perhaps TRBD1 as D (5 bases). The CDR3 covers 13 residues. Looked up from germline, CDR1 is SEHNR and CDR2 is FQNEAQ (reference sequence). Trimming took off 5 bases at V and 4 bases at J, with 11 bases between the two ends. In DNA, the CDR3 is TGTGCCAGCAGCAGAGGGGATACCTATGGCTACACCTTC. It is translated as CASSRGDTYGYTF.

This clonotype was picked up many times. This sequence joins TRBV15 and TRBJ2-5; TRBD2 matches at 10 bases. V gave up 1 base and J gave up 4 bases; unmatched junction bases: 6. The germline V gene encodes CDR1 LNHNV and CDR2 YYDKDF (reference sequence). The CDR3 length is 16 residues. The CDR3 reads CATSRGTSGNLETQYF. CDR3 sequence (DNA): TGTGCCACCAGCAGAGGGACTAGCGGTAATTTAGAGACCCAGTACTTC.

The genes are TRBV28 and TRBJ2-1, with TRBD2 matching over 7 bases. The junction had 4 bases not matched to a gene; V was cut back by 3 bases and J by 8 bases. Germline V gene sequence: CDR1 MDHEN, CDR2 SYDVKM. CDR3 length equals 13 residues. The CDR3 loop reads CASSFSAGYEQFF. The CDR3 DNA reads as TGTGCCAGCAGTTTCTCAGCGGGATATGAGCAGTTCTTC.

This clonotype was picked up many times. The rearrangement joins TRBV7-6 to TRBJ2-7; the match to TRBD1 covers 7 bases. The V segment lost 5 bases and the J segment 2 bases; nucleotides outside the gene matches: 9. From germline, CDR1 is SGHVS and CDR2 FNYEAQ. CDR3 length: 15 amino acids. The CDR3 DNA reads TGTGCCAGCAGCACCCCAGTTGGGACAGCCTACGAGCAGTACTTC. As protein: CASSTPVGTAYEQYF. The whole variable domain, remainder taken from reference TRBV7-6 and TRBJ2-7, is GAGVSQSPRYKVTKRGQDVALRCDPISGHVSLYWYRQALGQGPEFLTYFNYEAQQDKSGLPNDRFSAERPEGSISTLTIQRTEQRDSAMYRCASSTPVGTAYEQYFGPGTRLTVT.

This clonotype came up many times. This chain connects TRBV2 to TRBJ1-5, with unresolved D. Germline V gene sequence: CDR1 SNHLY, CDR2 FYNNEI. The CDR3 extends over 15 amino acids. The V and J ends lost 3 bases and 1 base respectively, with 10 bases between them. The DNA for the CDR3 is TGTGCCAGCAGTGACCCAGACTTAAGCAATCAGCCCCAGCATTTT. This sequence encodes CASSDPDLSNQPQHF.

This clonotype occurred a few times. The CDR3 region is CASSSFPQGRGYEQYF. The CDR3 nucleotides read TGTGCCAGCAGCTCATTTCCCCAGGGAAGGGGCTACGAGCAGTACTTC. The J gene is TRBJ2-7, the V gene TRBV5-4; TRBD1 is a possible D gene (5 bases). With 3 bases removed from V and 3 bases from J, the gap between germline ends came to 19 bases. The germline V gene has CDR1 SGHNT and CDR2 YYREEE (reference sequence). This CDR3 is built from 16 residues.

This clonotype occurred many times. The chain recombines TRBV2 with TRBJ1-5; 7 nucleotides match TRBD1. Looked up from germline, CDR1 is SNHLY and CDR2 is FYNNEI. The CDR3 totals 14 residues. Unmatched junction bases numbered 6, after V lost 6 bases and J lost 4 bases. In nucleotides, the CDR3 is TGTGCCAGCAGCCGGGACAGCTTTAATCAGCCCCAGCATTTT. It yields the protein CASSRDSFNQPQHF.

This clonotype was seen a few times. A much larger clone sits a single nucleotide away, making a read error possible. V usage is TRBV12-3 or TRBV12-4 and J usage is TRBJ1-1; 8 nucleotides match TRBD1. The CDR3 runs to 16 residues. In DNA, the CDR3 is TGTGCCAACAGTCCTAGGGACAGGAGACACAACACTGAAGCTTTCTTT. Protein: CANSPRDRRHNTEAFF.

This clonotype has a count of ten or more. The chain carries TRBV28 and TRBJ2-7; tentative D call: TRBD1 (6 bases). The V gene's germline CDR1 is MDHEN and CDR2 SYDVKM. This CDR3 contains 15 residues. The V and J ends lost 4 bases and 3 bases respectively, with 16 bases between them. In DNA, the CDR3 is TGTGCCAGCAGTTCAGGACAGCGTACAGGCTACGAGCAGTACTTC. Its translation: CASSSGQRTGYEQYF. The variable domain in full, with the rest retrieved from reference TRBV28 and TRBJ2-7, is DVKVTQSSRYLVKRTGEKVFLECVQDMDHENMFWYRQDPGLGLRLIYFSYDVKMKEKGDIPEGYSVSREKKERFSLILESASTNQTSMYLCASSSGQRTGYEQYFGPGTRLTVT.